These 15 T cell receptor beta chains were all obtained from the same sample, sequenced in a study of shared clonotypes between healthy human individuals. The data were produced by immunoSEQ multiplex PCR, yet TCRdb's version contains in-frame clones alone and is incomplete. The sample carries around 980,000 clones, 78% recorded once. What was sequenced was memory CD4+ T cells from PBMCs. Subset indicated: CD45RA-negative fraction. The receptors were gathered from a man younger than 35 in good health. Some clones in this sample may be carry-over from other donors' samples.

V usage is TRBV29-1 and J usage is TRBJ2-5; 9 bases match TRBD1. The closer fit of TRBJ2-7 to the DNA end suggests the J call may be wrong. CDR1 and CDR2 from the germline V gene are SQVTM and ANQGSEA. The CDR3 sequence is 15 residues long. The CDR3 loop reads CSVEEGTGILGEQYF. CDR3 DNA sequence: TGCAGCGTTGAAGAAGGGACAGGGATTTTAGGCGAGCAGTACTTC.

The V call is TRBV28, the J call TRBJ2-7, with TRBD1 matching 10 bases. V was clipped by 7 bases and J by 5 bases; unmatched bases: 11. Germline V gives CDR1 MDHEN, CDR2 SYDVKM. This CDR3 is built from 15 residues. CDR3 in amino acids: CASTTPGQGWDEQYF. CDR3 bases: TGTGCCAGCACCACCCCGGGACAGGGGTGGGACGAGCAGTACTTC. Full variable domain (outside the CDR3, taken from reference TRBV28 and TRBJ2-7): DVKVTQSSRYLVKRTGEKVFLECVQDMDHENMFWYRQDPGLGLRLIYFSYDVKMKEKGDIPEGYSVSREKKERFSLILESASTNQTSMYLCASTTPGQGWDEQYFGPGTRLTVT.

This chain links TRBV11-1 with TRBJ2-1; 9 bases match TRBD2. The germline gives CDR1 SGHAT, CDR2 FQDESV (reference sequence). The CDR3 extends over 16 amino acids. V lost 1 base and J lost 6; bases outside the gene matches: 7. CDR3: CASSLVGTSRSNEQFF. CDR3 nucleotides: TGTGCCAGCAGCTTAGTTGGGACTAGCCGGTCCAATGAGCAGTTCTTC.

The rearrangement links TRBV6-6 to TRBJ2-3; D possibly uses TRBD1 or TRBD2 (5 bases each). The ends were cut back, 1 base at V and 1 base at J, with 6 bases in the middle. Germline V gene data show CDR1 as MNHNY and CDR2 as SVGAGI (reference sequence). The CDR3 loop spans 14 amino acids. CDR3 amino acids: CASSYWDGTDTQYF. DNA for the CDR3: TGTGCCAGCAGTTACTGGGACGGCACAGATACGCAGTATTTT.

The chain couples TRBV7-2 to TRBJ2-2; D is unclear. Trimming removed 6 bases at V and 10 bases at J, with 12 bases between. The germline V gene encodes CDR1 SGHTA and CDR2 FQGNSA. CDR3 size: 12 residues. Written as DNA, the CDR3 is TGTGCCAGCAGTTACATCTTGCAGGAGCTGTTTTTT. Translated: CASSYILQELFF.

The CDR3, as DNA: TGTGCCAGCAGTTATGGGAGGCGGGGGAACTATGGCTACACCTTC. Protein sequence: CASSYGRRGNYGYTF. V gene TRBV28 combines with J gene TRBJ1-2; possible D gene TRBD1, 5 bases. With 4 bases removed from V and 2 bases from J, the gap between germline ends came to 14 bases. Germline CDR1 and CDR2: MDHEN and SYDVKM. This CDR3 comprises 15 residues.

This chain connects TRBV10-3 to TRBJ2-7; D might be TRBD1 (6 bases). The CDR3 consists of 13 residues. Trimming left V 10 bases short and J 5 bases short, with 18 bases between. The V gene's germline CDR1 is ENHRY and CDR2 SYGVKD. CDR3 region: CATGWSPGDEQYF. CDR3 in DNA: TGTGCCACCGGGTGGTCTCCAGGGGACGAGCAGTACTTC.

The CDR3 DNA reads TGTGCCAGCAGTTTACAGGGGGCGGCTAATGAAAAACTGTTTTTT. Amino acids: CASSLQGAANEKLFF. V is TRBV28 and J is TRBJ1-4, with TRBD1 matching over 8 bases. CDR3 length: 15 amino acids. CDR1 is MDHEN, CDR2 SYDVKM, per germline. V was pared by 2 bases and J by 3 bases, with 2 bases of the junction left unmatched.

This clone has a handful of counts. The rearrangement links TRBV28 to TRBJ2-7, with D perhaps being TRBD1 or TRBD2 (6 bases each). CDR3 length: 14 residues. V lost 10 bases and J lost 3, with 19 bases in between. CDR1 and CDR2 from the germline V gene are MDHEN and SYDVKM. In DNA form, the CDR3 reads TGTGCCACCAGATTCGGGGGCCCTGTCTACGAGCAGTACTTC. Its protein product is CATRFGGPVYEQYF. Complete variable domain (other parts from reference TRBV28 and TRBJ2-7): DVKVTQSSRYLVKRTGEKVFLECVQDMDHENMFWYRQDPGLGLRLIYFSYDVKMKEKGDIPEGYSVSREKKERFSLILESASTNQTSMYLCATRFGGPVYEQYFGPGTRLTVT.

The chain recombines TRBV28 with TRBJ2-7; TRBD1 agrees at 9 bases. There are 15 residues in the CDR3. V shed 8 bases, J shed 1 base, and the junction held 9 bases outside the gene matches. The germline CDR1 and CDR2 sequences are MDHEN and SYDVKM. This CDR3 reads CASRPGDRDSYEQYF. The CDR3 bases are TGTGCCAGCCGCCCCGGGGACAGGGATTCCTACGAGCAGTACTTC.

V is TRBV19 and J is TRBJ2-3; D not resolved. V shed 6 bases and J shed 0 bases, with 7 bases lying between them. The germline V gene has CDR1 LNHDA and CDR2 SQIVND (reference sequence). CDR3 length equals 13 residues. CDR3 sequence (DNA): TGTGCCAGTAGGCCGACTAGCACAGATACGCAGTATTTT. Encoded protein: CASRPTSTDTQYF.

The genes are TRBV4-1 and TRBJ2-5; possible D gene TRBD2, 6 bases. Germline V gene lookup returns CDR1 MGHRA and CDR2 YSYEKL. The CDR3 runs 15 residues. Trimming removed 3 bases from V and 7 bases from J, with 18 bases in between. Here the CDR3 reads CASSQLPGTGGTQYF. The CDR3 nucleotides are TGCGCCAGCAGCCAGTTACCCGGGACCGGGGGGACCCAGTACTTC.

A single count supports this clone. The chain carries TRBV18 and TRBJ2-6, with 7 positions matching TRBD1. Germline-derived CDR1 and CDR2 are KGHSH and LQKENI. V was pared by 4 bases and J by 0 bases, with 9 bases of the junction left unmatched. This CDR3 has 18 amino acids. DNA for the CDR3: TGTGCCAGCTCACAAACGACAGGGATCAGCTCTGGGGCCAACGTCCTGACTTTC. The encoded protein is CASSQTTGISSGANVLTF.

As regards this clone: A read error may be the cause here, since a much bigger clone is one base away. Other DNA sequences in this sample translate to the same CDR3. This rearrangement joins TRBV2 to TRBJ2-3; D is ambiguous. Deletions cut 6 bases from V and 2 bases from J, with 3 bases between. The germline V gene encodes CDR1 SNHLY and CDR2 FYNNEI. The length of the CDR3 is 11 residues. The CDR3 protein is CASSYTDTQYF. Written as DNA, the CDR3 is TGTGCCAGCAGCTACACAGATACGCAGTATTTT.

The V gene is TRBV2, the J gene TRBJ2-4, with a weak D call TRBD1 (6 bases). V lost 0 bases, J lost 7 bases, and 13 bases lay in between. Per the germline V gene, CDR1 is SNHLY and CDR2 is FYNNEI. The CDR3 contains 15 residues. CDR3 sequence: CASSEARGTGNIQYF. Written as DNA, the CDR3 is TGTGCCAGCAGTGAAGCGCGAGGTACAGGGAACATTCAGTACTTC.